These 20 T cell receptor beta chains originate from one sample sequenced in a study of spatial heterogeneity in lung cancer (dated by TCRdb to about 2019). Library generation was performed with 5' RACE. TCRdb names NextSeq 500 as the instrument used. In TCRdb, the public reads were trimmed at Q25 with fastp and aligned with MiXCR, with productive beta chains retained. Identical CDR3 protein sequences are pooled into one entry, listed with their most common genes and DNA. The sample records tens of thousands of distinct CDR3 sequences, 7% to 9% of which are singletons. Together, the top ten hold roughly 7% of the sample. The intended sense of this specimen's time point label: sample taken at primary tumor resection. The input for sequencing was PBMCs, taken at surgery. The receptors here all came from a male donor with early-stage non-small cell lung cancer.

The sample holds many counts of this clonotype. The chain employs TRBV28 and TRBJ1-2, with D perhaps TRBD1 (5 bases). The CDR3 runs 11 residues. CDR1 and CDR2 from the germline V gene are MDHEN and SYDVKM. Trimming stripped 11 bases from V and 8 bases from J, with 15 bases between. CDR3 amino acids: CAANNPGGYTF. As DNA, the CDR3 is TGTGCCGCAAACAACCCAGGGGGCTACACCTTC.

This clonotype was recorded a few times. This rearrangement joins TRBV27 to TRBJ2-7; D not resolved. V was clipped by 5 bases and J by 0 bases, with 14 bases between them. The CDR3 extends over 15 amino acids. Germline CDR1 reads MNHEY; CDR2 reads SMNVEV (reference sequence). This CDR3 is CASSPRQVSSYEQYF. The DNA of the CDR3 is TGTGCCAGCAGTCCCCGCCAGGTTAGCTCCTACGAGCAGTACTTC.

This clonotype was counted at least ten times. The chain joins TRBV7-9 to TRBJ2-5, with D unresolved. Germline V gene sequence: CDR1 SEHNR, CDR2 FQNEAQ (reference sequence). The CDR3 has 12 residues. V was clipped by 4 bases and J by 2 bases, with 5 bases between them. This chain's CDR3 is CASSWQQETQYF. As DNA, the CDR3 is TGTGCCAGCAGCTGGCAGCAAGAGACCCAGTACTTC.

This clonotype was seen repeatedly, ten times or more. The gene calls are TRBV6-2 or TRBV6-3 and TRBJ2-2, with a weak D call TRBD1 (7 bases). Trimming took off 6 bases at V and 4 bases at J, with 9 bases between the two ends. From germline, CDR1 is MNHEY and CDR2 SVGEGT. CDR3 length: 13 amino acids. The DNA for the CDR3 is TGTGCCAGCAGGCAGGGGGGCACCGGGGAGCTGTTTTTT. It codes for CASRQGGTGELFF.

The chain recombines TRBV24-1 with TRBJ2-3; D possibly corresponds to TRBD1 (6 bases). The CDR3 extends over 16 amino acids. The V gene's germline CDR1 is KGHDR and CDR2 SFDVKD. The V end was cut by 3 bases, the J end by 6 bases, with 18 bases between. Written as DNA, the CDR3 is TGTGCCACCAGTGATGGGGCCAGGGGAGAGGTGGATACGCAGTATTTT. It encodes CATSDGARGEVDTQYF.

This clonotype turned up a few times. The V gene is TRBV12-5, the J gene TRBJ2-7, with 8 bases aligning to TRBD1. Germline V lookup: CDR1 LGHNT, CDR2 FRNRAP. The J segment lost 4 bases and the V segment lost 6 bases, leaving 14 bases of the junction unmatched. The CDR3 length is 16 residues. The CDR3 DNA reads TGTGCTAGTGGCGGGGGACAGGACCTGAAAAGATACGAGCAGTACTTC. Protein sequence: CASGGGQDLKRYEQYF.

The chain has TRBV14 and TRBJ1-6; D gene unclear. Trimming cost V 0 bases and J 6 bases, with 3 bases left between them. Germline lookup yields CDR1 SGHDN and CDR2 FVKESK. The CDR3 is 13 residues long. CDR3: CASSQDFNSPLHF. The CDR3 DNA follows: TGTGCCAGCAGCCAAGACTTTAATTCACCCCTCCACTTT. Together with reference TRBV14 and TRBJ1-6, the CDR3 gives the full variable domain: EAGVTQFPSHSVIEKGQTVTLRCDPISGHDNLYWYRRVMGKEIKFLLHFVKESKQDESGMPNNRFLAERTGGTYSTLKVQPAELEDSGVYFCASSQDFNSPLHFGNGTRLTVT.

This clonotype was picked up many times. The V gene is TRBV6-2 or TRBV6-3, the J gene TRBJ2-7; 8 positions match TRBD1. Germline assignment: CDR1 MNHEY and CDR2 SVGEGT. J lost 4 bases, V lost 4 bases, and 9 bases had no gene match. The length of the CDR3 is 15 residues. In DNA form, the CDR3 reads TGTGCCAGCAGTTCGACAGGGGCGAGGATGTACGAGCAGTACTTC. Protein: CASSSTGARMYEQYF.

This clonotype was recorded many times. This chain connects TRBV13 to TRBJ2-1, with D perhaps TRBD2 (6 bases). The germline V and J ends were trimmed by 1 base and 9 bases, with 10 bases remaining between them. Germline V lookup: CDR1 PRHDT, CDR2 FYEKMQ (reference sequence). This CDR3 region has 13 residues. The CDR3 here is CASSLVGEAEQFF. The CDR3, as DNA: TGTGCCAGCAGCTTAGTAGGGGAGGCTGAGCAGTTCTTC.

The CDR3, as DNA: TGCAGTGCTACCGCGAGTACTAGCGGGATTCTGAGTAGTATCAATGAGCAGTTCTTC. This sequence encodes CSATASTSGILSSINEQFF. This chain uses TRBV20-1 with TRBJ2-1, with 10 bases identical to TRBD2. Germline values: CDR1 DFQATT, CDR2 SNEGSKA (reference sequence). With 4 bases clipped from V and 6 bases from J, the junction kept 21 bases outside the gene matches. This CDR3 has 19 residues.

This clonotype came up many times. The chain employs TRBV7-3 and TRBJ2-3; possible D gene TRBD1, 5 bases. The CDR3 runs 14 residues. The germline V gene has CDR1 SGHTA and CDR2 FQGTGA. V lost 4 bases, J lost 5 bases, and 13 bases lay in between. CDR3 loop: CASSSRQGGDTQYF. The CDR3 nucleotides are TGTGCCAGCAGCTCCAGGCAGGGTGGAGATACGCAGTATTTT.

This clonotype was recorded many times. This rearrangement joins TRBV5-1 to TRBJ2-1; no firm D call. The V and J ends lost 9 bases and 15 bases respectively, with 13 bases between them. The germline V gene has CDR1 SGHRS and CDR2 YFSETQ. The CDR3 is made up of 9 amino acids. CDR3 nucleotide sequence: TGCGCCACCAAAAGACGATGGTTCTTC. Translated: CATKRRWFF.

CDR3 in DNA: TGCGCCAGCAGCTCCCAGACAGGCAGAGCCAAAAACATTCAGTACTTC. It codes for CASSSQTGRAKNIQYF. This chain connects TRBV4-3 to TRBJ2-4; a weak D match, TRBD1 (6 bases). The CDR3 runs to 16 residues. With 5 bases removed from V and 0 bases from J, the gap between germline ends came to 14 bases. Germline-derived CDR1 and CDR2 are LGHNA and YSLEER.

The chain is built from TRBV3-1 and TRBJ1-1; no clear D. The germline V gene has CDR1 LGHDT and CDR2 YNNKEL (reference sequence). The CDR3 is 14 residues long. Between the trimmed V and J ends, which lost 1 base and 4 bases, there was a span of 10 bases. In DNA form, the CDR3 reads TGTGCCAGCAGCCAAGGATGGGAGGGCACTGAAGCTTTCTTT. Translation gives CASSQGWEGTEAFF.

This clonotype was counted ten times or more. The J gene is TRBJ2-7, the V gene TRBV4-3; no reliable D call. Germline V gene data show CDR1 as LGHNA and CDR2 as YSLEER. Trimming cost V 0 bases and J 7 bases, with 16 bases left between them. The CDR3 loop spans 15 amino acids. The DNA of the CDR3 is TGCGCCAGCAGCCAAGAATCGGCCTTTTCTTGGGAGCAGTACTTC. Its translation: CASSQESAFSWEQYF.

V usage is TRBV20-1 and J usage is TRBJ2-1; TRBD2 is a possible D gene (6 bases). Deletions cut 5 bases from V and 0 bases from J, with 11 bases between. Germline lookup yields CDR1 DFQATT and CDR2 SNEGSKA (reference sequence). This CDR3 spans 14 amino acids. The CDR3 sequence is CSASMTSSYNEQFF. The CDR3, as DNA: TGCAGTGCTTCCATGACTAGCTCCTACAATGAGCAGTTCTTC.

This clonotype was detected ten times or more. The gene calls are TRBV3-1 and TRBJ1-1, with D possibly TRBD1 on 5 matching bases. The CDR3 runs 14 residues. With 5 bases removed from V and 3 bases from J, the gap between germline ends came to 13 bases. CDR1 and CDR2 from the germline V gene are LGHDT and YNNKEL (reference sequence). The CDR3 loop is CASSLAGGDTEAFF. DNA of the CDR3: TGTGCCAGCAGCTTGGCGGGGGGGGACACTGAAGCTTTCTTT.

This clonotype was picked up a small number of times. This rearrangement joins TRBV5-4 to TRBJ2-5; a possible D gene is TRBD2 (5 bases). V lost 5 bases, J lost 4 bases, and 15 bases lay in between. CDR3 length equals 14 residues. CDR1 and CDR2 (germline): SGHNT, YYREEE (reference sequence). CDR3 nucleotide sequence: TGTGCCAGCAGGTGGAGGATCGAGACAGAGACCCAGTACTTC. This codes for CASRWRIETETQYF.

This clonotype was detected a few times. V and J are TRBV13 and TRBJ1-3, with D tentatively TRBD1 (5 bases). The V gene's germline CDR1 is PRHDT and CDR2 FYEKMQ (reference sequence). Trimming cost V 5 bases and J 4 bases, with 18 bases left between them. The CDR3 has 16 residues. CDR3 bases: TGTGCCAGCAGCCTCGGGACCGCCAGTGGAGGAAACACCATATATTTT. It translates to CASSLGTASGGNTIYF.

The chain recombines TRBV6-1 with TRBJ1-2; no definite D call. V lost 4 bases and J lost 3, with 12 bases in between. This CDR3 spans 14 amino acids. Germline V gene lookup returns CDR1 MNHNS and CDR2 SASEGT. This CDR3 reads CASSGWAADYGYTF. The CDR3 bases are TGTGCCAGCAGTGGATGGGCGGCAGACTATGGCTACACCTTC.